The clone carrying this TCR beta chain was seen ten or more times. Its antigen remains unknown. These data are taken from a study of T cells in Graves' hyperthyroidism and ophthalmopathy. Those with hyperthyroidism were 18 to 65 years old, newly diagnosed, and ill for under 2 months. Uncontrolled infection, other autoimmune disease, pregnancy or lactation led to exclusion. The study's findings and limits: Ophthalmopathy was separated from stable hyperthyroidism by a 13 V-J model.

Looked up from germline, CDR1 is SGHRS and CDR2 is YFSETQ. V lost 5 bases, J lost 0 bases, and 7 bases lay in between. The CDR3 consists of 13 residues. Using RNA transcripts as the source, TCR beta CDR3 regions were amplified. Primed by the HTBI set, a first-round RT-PCR was run on the TCR CDR3. One entry per CDR3 protein results from TCRdb running MiXCR on the multiplex PCR reads. This table has around 340,000 distinct CDR3 sequences, 21% appearing once. This clonotype originated in a woman aged 45-60 years with Graves' hyperthyroidism. The material sequenced was blood. This chain uses TRBV5-1 with TRBJ2-3; tentative D call: TRBD2 (6 bases). The CDR3 loop is CASREGSTDTQYF. The CDR3 DNA sequence: TGCGCCAGCAGGGAGGGGAGCACAGATACGCAGTATTTT.